This T cell receptor beta chain was observed in a study of blood T cell repertoires in COVID-19. Study information: Whether acute or convalescent, the COVID-19 samples came from the United States, Italy and Spain. Sample material is recorded as cDNA or gDNA derived from T cells, B-cell-depleted T cells, or PBMCs.

Original handling: Counts of nucleated cells, estimated from reference gene primer amplification, were obtained. Sequencing used immunoSEQ multiplex PCR; TCRdb keeps in-frame clones, though not all of them. D and trimming were read from the DNA, whereas the V and J calls and clone size are those reported in that table. The table has a few hundred thousand clones, approximately 80% seen once. The sample was peripheral blood. The clonotype was recovered from a woman aged 18-29 years with acute or convalescent COVID-19.

The CDR3 sequence is CASSDALAGFSYNEQFF. The CDR3 bases are TGTGCCAGCAGTGATGCGCTAGCGGGATTCTCCTACAATGAGCAGTTCTTC. The chain recombines TRBV6-1 with TRBJ2-1, with 9 bases fitting TRBD2. Germline V gives CDR1 MNHNS, CDR2 SASEGT. Trimming at V came to 3 bases and at J to 0 bases, leaving 6 bases not matched to a gene. CDR3 length equals 17 residues.